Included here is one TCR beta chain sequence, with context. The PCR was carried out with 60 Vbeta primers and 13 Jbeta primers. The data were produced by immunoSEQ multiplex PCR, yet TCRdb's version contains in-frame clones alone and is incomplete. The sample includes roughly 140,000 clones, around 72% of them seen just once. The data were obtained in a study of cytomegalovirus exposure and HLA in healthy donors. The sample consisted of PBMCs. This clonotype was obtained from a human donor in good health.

CDR3 amino acids: CASSYTSGNNEQFF. The CDR3 nucleotides are TGTGCCAGCAGTTACACTAGCGGAAACAATGAGCAGTTCTTC. The rearrangement links TRBV6-5 to TRBJ2-1, with 8 bases that match TRBD2. The V gene's germline CDR1 is MNHEY and CDR2 SVGAGI. This CDR3 contains 14 residues. V was clipped by 2 bases and J by 5 bases; unmatched bases: 2.